Listed here is a single T cell receptor beta chain. Its antigen remains unidentified. No base quality information exists; no much larger clone differs at one position. The sample comes from a study of cytomegalovirus exposure and HLA in healthy donors (dated by TCRdb to about 2017). The study in broad terms: According to an earlier analysis of several hundred of the donors, some 180 million T cells yielded some 110 million unique TCR beta sequences and approximately 280 Gb of sequence data. Across approximately 400 genotyped donors of the cohort, an average of about 240,000 unique TCR beta nucleotide sequences per donor were sequenced, and approximately 19% of those sequences were non-productive. In the later analysis, no new phenotypic data were used to find candidate immune exposures; instead, reliance was placed on TCR beta sequences and their occurrence across donors. All discovery cohort repertoires had been generated on a single sequencing platform. To predict cytomegalovirus infection status, the study brought together high-throughput TCR immunosequencing, statistical association of individual TCRs with disease status, and machine learning. To decide whether each TCR beta V gene segment behaved as functional or pseudogenic, an earlier analysis of approximately 620 of the donors relied on high-throughput TCR beta sequencing. The study used immunosequencing to profile the T cell repertoires of approximately 630 subjects and linked those repertoires to cytomegalovirus serostatus. Class I and class II HLA loci were covered by the typing at four-digit resolution. The study aimed to test whether signatures of past pathogen exposure could be identified by cataloging public T cell receptors. Of the approximately 400 genotyped donors, 65% to 90% fell in the genetic ancestry cluster associated with self-reported Caucasian donors. Several DR-DQ haplotypes were handled as single units for association and clustering, since linkage in the cohort was strong. An early release covering just under 650 HLA-typed donors comprised roughly 300 gigabases of sequencing data and 65 million to 100 million unique TCR sequences. Donor age, sex, ethnicity and CMV serostatus were collected together with the repertoire data. Typing coverage differed by locus: A, B, C, DRB1 and DQB1 were typed in about 620-640 donors, DQA1 in roughly 500, DPA1 in 600 to 610, and DPB1 in approximately 450. A later analysis re-analyzed previously published TCR beta repertoires from 500 to 700 donors and added high-resolution HLA genotyping to study TCR occurrence patterns. Besides the first cohort of about 730 subjects, a separate validation cohort made up of over 100 different subjects was used. In a later genetic analysis, genome-wide SNP genotypes for about three fifths of the 666 donors were used, and that subset was treated as a discovery cohort.

The research as a whole found: An association between a missense DCLRE1C variant and V-gene and J-gene trimming of TCR beta chains was found in a later genetic analysis and replicated in an independent cohort. Linkage disequilibrium might explain the correlated functional status among segregating V segments, but an unknown experimental factor could not be excluded. The presence/absence analyses assumed that sequencing depth was roughly uniform across donors, and that assumption may not be true. Strong co-occurrence of HLA alleles, especially DR and DQ, made assigning TCR associations to individual alleles difficult. Three of the identified cytomegalovirus-associated TCR beta chains were confirmed in vitro to be specific for cytomegalovirus antigens. Because some donors lacked HLA typing at each locus, the association tests relied only on the typed subset. An earlier analysis of some 560 of the donors showed that most TCR beta V segments appeared in productive rearrangements either about 87% or about 30% of the time, which broadly matched IMGT annotations. The classifier was reported to diagnose cytomegalovirus status with high specificity and sensitivity in both the original cohort and the validation cohort. In the study, approximately 150 TCR beta chains were listed as associated with cytomegalovirus. A cluster of highly shared sequence variants was judged likely to be a technical artifact of the sequencing pipeline. This cohort had only TCR beta chains sequenced, and the lack of alpha or paired-chain data limited which features could be detected. A later analysis found that TCR association rates varied across HLA loci, with DRB1 alleles showing the most associated TCRs and HLA-C alleles the fewest. A further reported finding was that TCR beta sequences accurately predicted the HLA-A and HLA-B alleles for most subjects in the first cohort. A later analysis associated approximately 17,000 TCR beta sequences with specific HLA alleles at a false discovery rate of 0.05. A later analysis reported that several top co-occurrence clusters appeared linked to parvovirus B19, influenza, CMV and Epstein-Barr virus. In a later analysis, HLA-associated TCR beta chains were found to be more clonally expanded and to have lower generation probabilities than equally common non-associated chains. Most TCR sequences were observed very rarely across donors, whereas some public TCRs were present in many individuals. In a later analysis, most CMV-associated TCR beta chains were found to appear HLA-restricted, with HLA associations seemingly driven largely by CMV exposure. Because counts were too low, more than 15 rarely observed V segments, including chromosome 9 orphons, were left out of the earlier analysis of approximately 580 of the donors. Compared with the 666-donor mean, donors in an Asian-associated ancestry cluster had fewer N-insertions in productive TCRs, according to a later genetic analysis. Immune exposure information for the cohort was limited to CMV serostatus. Because the 87-base-pair reads could not distinguish some IMGT-functional V segments, including TRBV6-2 and TRBV6-3, those segments were excluded. It was suggested by the authors that the approach could potentially be generalized to other disease states and immunological phenotypes.

The library was generated by the immunoSEQ multiplex PCR assay. The multiplex PCR relied on a mix of 60 forward primers for TCR Vbeta segments and 13 reverse primers for TCR Jbeta segments. The CDR3 region of rearranged TCR beta genes was amplified from genomic DNA with a multiplex PCR assay. On the Illumina HiSeq System, the amplified TCR beta libraries were sequenced as 87-base-pair reads. On the study's bioinformatics: A later analysis tallied 80 million to 95 million unique TCR beta chains across the 700 or so repertoires, and roughly 11 million of those chains were shared by two or more donors. A nearest-neighbor algorithm error-corrected the raw reads and collapsed the reads into unique sequences, merging closely related sequences to remove PCR and sequencing errors. V, D and J gene segments were assigned by aligning CDR3 sequences to IMGT reference sequences. For a sequence to be retained, at least a six-nucleotide match to both a V gene segment and a J gene segment was required. A rearrangement counted as productive if the CDR3 had no stop codons and remained in frame with V and J, and every other rearrangement counted as non-productive. CDR3 was defined by IMGT convention, running from the second conserved V-encoded cysteine to the conserved J-encoded phenylalanine. The earlier analysis of about 530 of the donors excluded any sequence lacking an unambiguous match to a single V gene segment. An earlier analysis of over 450 of the donors classified V segments as functional when productive rearrangements were above 56.7% and as segregating when the standard deviation between donors was above 5%. A statistical classification framework was built to diagnose cytomegalovirus status from the catalog of TCR beta chain sequences. In a later analysis, V and J genes were assigned by comparing TCR nucleotide sequences against IMGT/GENE-DB human TR gene sequences. Using the TCRdist pipeline, a later analysis assigned CDR3 sequences along with most-parsimonious VDJ recombination scenarios. A later analysis defined each TCR beta chain by its CDR3 amino acid sequence plus V-gene family, and excluded reads lacking a unique V-gene family. In a later analysis, some 600 highly shared, low-generation-probability nucleotide sequences were removed to address suspected cross-contamination and a sequencing artifact. A later analysis calculated a clonal expansion index for each public chain from normalized within-repertoire ranks of inferred template counts. Generation probabilities in a later analysis came from a VDJ recombination model fitted to out-of-frame rearrangements, and those results were checked against IGoR. Hypergeometric tests were used in a later analysis to score TCR-TCR, TCR-HLA and TCR-CMV co-occurrence, with a repertoire-size bias correction applied to the TCR pairs. A later analysis estimated false discovery rates by permuting HLA or CMV assignments 20 times. In a later analysis, co-occurring TCRs were grouped using DBSCAN, and TCRdist sequence similarity was added for clustering within HLA-allele-positive subsets. Repertoires with fewer than 30,000 or more than 120,000 public chains were left out of co-occurrence clustering, as were a few repertoires with anomalous nucleotide sharing. Entries here come from immuneACCESS through TCRdb and include only in-frame sequences with V and J called. Some clones fail to appear in such tables; in the studies checked, an unresolved V gene covers under half of the shortfall, and the cause of the remainder is unknown. D and trimming were read from the DNA, whereas the V and J calls and clone size are those reported in that table. This sample is represented by more than 95,000 clones; around 60% of them were singletons. More than 2.5% of the sample rests with the top ten.

The cohort was made up of 650 to 700 healthy bone marrow donors. All cohort members were sampled while nominally healthy, although unrecorded immune exposures were likely present. The donor was CMV seronegative and belonged to the group of 352 seronegative cohort members. Every donor gave a peripheral blood sample, and the peripheral blood mononuclear cells from that sample were used for TCR beta sequencing. The Qiagen DNeasy Blood Extraction Kit was used to extract genomic DNA from the blood cell samples. The CDR3 measures 17 amino acids from cysteine to phenylalanine. Solely the CDR3 DNA is kept, with 51 bases framed from the first base.

This TCR was sampled from a man aged 55 to 70 in good health and CMV-seronegative. The rearrangement combines TRBV1 with TRBJ2-5; the table's D call, TRBD2, has no DNA check behind it. TRBJ2-7 explains the end of the DNA better; the J call may be wrong. TRBV1 counts as a pseudogene. Input material: PBMCs. CDR3 protein: CTSSQRSSGGGKYEQYF. The nucleotides read TGCACCAGCAGCCAAAGGTCTAGTGGGGGAGGCAAGTACGAGCAGTACTTC.